These T cell receptor beta chains were read from a single sample in a study of blood T cell repertoires in COVID-19. Clones were read by immunoSEQ multiplex PCR, and TCRdb kept only the in-frame ones, dropping some. The sample includes 250,000 to 350,000 clones, more than 70% seen only once; the top ten take approximately 1.2%. The sequenced material came from peripheral blood. The source is a woman between 50 and 59 years old with acute or convalescent COVID-19. Each CDR3 is given with its conserved first and last residue. The D gene is left open where the match is weak. Only part of the rows carry a size: once, few, many, or a class if the clone is expanded.

>TRBD1|.|TRBJ1-1|TRBV6-5
TGTGCCAGCCTTCAGGGGGAGAACACTGAAGCTTTCTTT
CASLQGENTEAFF
>.|.|TRBJ1-1|TRBV11-1
TGTGCCAGCAGCCCTCGCACAATGAACACTGAAGCTTTCTTT
CASSPRTMNTEAFF
>.|.|TRBJ2-7|TRBV7-9
TGTGCCAGCAGCACCTCGACAGGAACCTCCTACGAGCAGTACTTC
CASSTSTGTSYEQYF
>.|.|TRBJ2-3|TRBV2
TGTGCCAGCAGTGAAGAGGGACTCGCTAGCACAGATACGCAGTATTTT
CASSEEGLASTDTQYF
>TRBD2|.|TRBJ2-5|TRBV18
TGTGCCAGCTCGATAAGCGGGGGTGAAGAGACCCAGTACTTC
CASSISGGEETQYF
>.|.|TRBJ1-2|TRBV5-1
TGCGCCAGCGGGGCAGGGGATGGCTACACCTTC
CASGAGDGYTF
>TRBD2|.|TRBJ2-1|TRBV18
TGTGCCAGCTCGCAATCGACTAGCGGGGGGTTTGGTGAGCAGTTCTTC
CASSQSTSGGFGEQFF
>.|.|TRBJ1-1|TRBV18
TGTGCCAGCTCACCTGCCCGGGGAGGGAACACTGAAGCTTTCTTT
CASSPARGGNTEAFF
>TRBD1|.|TRBJ1-1|TRBV5-1
TGCGCCAGCAGCGAATACAGGGGCTTAAACACTGAAGCTTTCTTT
CASSEYRGLNTEAFF
>TRBD2|.|TRBJ2-5|TRBV6-6
TGTGCCAGCAGTTACTACGGCGGGGGTGTGGAGACCCAGTACTTC
CASSYYGGGVETQYF
>.|.|TRBJ2-1|TRBV11-2
TGTGCCAGCAGCAAATATTCCCAGGGTTATGAGCAGTTCTTC
CASSKYSQGYEQFF
>.|.|TRBJ1-4|TRBV13
TGTGCCAGCAGCTTGGAGGGGTATCCTGAAAAACTGTTTTTT
CASSLEGYPEKLFF
>TRBD2|.|TRBJ2-2|TRBV5-4
TGTGCCAGCAGCTTAGGAGCGGGAGGAGGTTCCGGGGAGCTGTTTTTT
CASSLGAGGGSGELFF
>.|.|TRBJ2-3|TRBV5-1
TGCGCCAGCAGCTTGGTGCTAGCGACAGATACGCAGTATTTT
CASSLVLATDTQYF
>.|.|TRBJ2-6|TRBV5-1
TGCGCCAGCAGCTTGGCAACTGCGTCCCCTGGGGCCAACGTCCTGACTTTC
CASSLATASPGANVLTF
>TRBD1|.|TRBJ2-5|TRBV5-1
TGCGCCAGCAACCCGGGACAGGGAGAGACCCAGTACTTC
CASNPGQGETQYF
>.|once|TRBJ2-2|TRBV6-1
TGTGCCGGTACAGGGAACACCGGGGAGCTGTTTTTT
CAGTGNTGELFF
>TRBD2|.|TRBJ2-5|TRBV4-1
TGCGCCAGCAGCCAACAGCTAGCGGGGCCAGAGACCCAGTACTTC
CASSQQLAGPETQYF
>.|once|TRBJ2-1|TRBV30
TGTGCCTGGAGTGCCGGAGAGTTTAATGAGCAGTTCTTC
CAWSAGEFNEQFF
>TRBD2|.|TRBJ2-1|TRBV2
TGTGCCAGCAGAGCTAGCGGACTCTACAATGAGCAGTTCTTC
CASRASGLYNEQFF
>TRBD2|.|TRBJ2-3|TRBV5-4
TGTGCCAGCAGCCCTACTAGCGGTAGCACAGATACGCAGTATTTT
CASSPTSGSTDTQYF
>TRBD1|.|TRBJ1-1|TRBV27
TGTGCCAGCAGCCTTCGGACAGGGGCAACTGAAGCTTTCTTT
CASSLRTGATEAFF
>.|.|TRBJ2-2|TRBV2
TGTGCCAGCAAGTTACTAGATGCCGGGGAGCTGTTTTTT
CASKLLDAGELFF
>TRBD2|.|TRBJ2-5|TRBV7-2
TGTGCCAGCAGCTCCCCAGCGGGGAGAGAGACCCAGTACTTC
CASSSPAGRETQYF
>TRBD1|.|TRBJ2-2|TRBV7-2
TGTGCCAGCAGCCAATCACAGGGGGTAGTGACCGGGGAGCTGTTTTTT
CASSQSQGVVTGELFF